What follows describes a single T cell receptor (beta chain). Its target is not known. The entry originates in a study of OX40 agonist ivuxolimab in advanced cancers. General study findings and limits: Among the least clonally expanded were partial responders at 0.1-3.0 mg/kg.

The CDR3 consists of 14 residues. Germline loops: CDR1 SEHNR, CDR2 FQNEAQ (reference sequence). Trimming removed 5 bases at V and 4 bases at J, with 12 bases between. Profiling relied on immunoSEQ multiplex PCR, and the TCRdb table lists in-frame clones only, not all of them. Of fewer than 70,000 clones listed, approximately 90% are singletons. The TCR comes from an adult with an advanced solid tumor such as melanoma, head and neck, liver or kidney cancer. The V and J genes are TRBV7-9 and TRBJ2-1, with D perhaps matching TRBD1 (6 bases). The sequenced sample was CD4+ or CD8+ T cells sorted from blood, obtained in a trial of the OX40 agonist ivuxolimab. The CDR3 loop reads CASSVSGQYNEQFF. CDR3 DNA sequence: TGTGCCAGCAGCGTATCGGGACAATACAATGAGCAGTTCTTC.